Following are 15 T cell receptor beta chains from one sample sequenced in a study of blood T cell repertoires in COVID-19. Here immunoSEQ multiplex PCR was the method, and the copy in TCRdb shows in-frame clones only, minus some. Of about 160,000 clones listed, roughly 93% are singletons. The sample was peripheral blood. These receptors all stem from a woman aged 45-65 years with acute or convalescent COVID-19.

The table lists this clone with a few counts. The rearrangement uses TRBV6-5 and TRBJ2-7, with TRBD2 matching over 7 bases. V shed 0 bases and J 3 bases; nucleotides not matched to a gene: 2. The CDR3 is 14 amino acids. Looked up from germline, CDR1 is MNHEY and CDR2 is SVGAGI. CDR3 region: CASSYSRDYYEQYF. The CDR3 DNA sequence: TGTGCCAGCAGTTACTCTAGGGACTACTACGAGCAGTACTTC.

The CDR3 coding sequence is TGCAGCGTTGATGGGGCTAGCGAGGTGACCCAGTACTTC. Amino acid sequence: CSVDGASEVTQYF. The chain combines TRBV29-1 with TRBJ2-5, with a tentative D call TRBD2 (6 bases). Germline lookup yields CDR1 SQVTM and CDR2 ANQGSEA. This CDR3 spans 13 amino acids. V lost 3 bases, J lost 7 bases, and 15 bases lay in between. The variable domain in full, completed from reference TRBV29-1 and TRBJ2-5, reads SAVISQKPSRDICQRGTSLTIQCQVDSQVTMMFWYRQQPGQSLTLIATANQGSEATYESGFVIDKFPISRPNLTFSTLTVSNMSPEDSSIYLCSVDGASEVTQYFGPGTRLLVL.

In its sample, this clone was seen a few times. The genes are TRBV6-5 and TRBJ1-6; D ambiguous. CDR3 size: 13 residues. Germline V gives CDR1 MNHEY, CDR2 SVGAGI. Trimming removed 8 bases from V and 0 bases from J, with 5 bases in between. CDR3 DNA: TGTGCCAGCTCGAGCTCCTATAATTCACCCCTCCACTTT. Residues: CASSSSYNSPLHF.

The V call is TRBV3-1 (or the pseudogene TRBV3-2), the J call TRBJ1-2, with D possibly matching TRBD1 (5 bases). Germline-derived CDR1 and CDR2 are LGHDT and YNNKEL (reference sequence). CDR3 length: 13 amino acids. The V and J ends lost 1 base and 7 bases respectively, with 10 bases between them. Written as DNA, the CDR3 is TGTGCCAGCAGCCAAGTGCCGGGGGGTGGCTACACCTTC. This encodes CASSQVPGGGYTF.

V usage is TRBV6-1 and J usage is TRBJ1-5, with 7 positions matching TRBD1. V lost 4 bases to trimming and J lost 7 bases; unmatched junction nucleotides: 13. This CDR3 is 16 amino acids long. Germline loops: CDR1 MNHNS, CDR2 SASEGT. CDR3 residues: CASSATGEVSIQPQHF. For the CDR3, the DNA is TGTGCCAGCAGTGCTACAGGGGAGGTCTCAATCCAGCCCCAGCATTTT.

This clone was detected only once. V is TRBV5-1 and J is TRBJ1-3, with D maybe TRBD1 (6 bases). This CDR3 is built from 17 residues. Germline assignment: CDR1 SGHRS and CDR2 YFSETQ. Trimming removed 4 bases from V and 0 bases from J, with 17 bases in between. CDR3: CASSPGGGGISGNTIYF. CDR3 DNA sequence: TGCGCCAGCAGCCCCGGTGGGGGCGGAATCTCTGGAAACACCATATATTTT. Using reference TRBV5-1 and TRBJ1-3 for the parts outside the CDR3, the full variable domain is KAGVTQTPRYLIKTRGQQVTLSCSPISGHRSVSWYQQTPGQGLQFLFEYFSETQRNKGNFPGRFSGRQFSNSRSEMNVSTLELGDSALYLCASSPGGGGISGNTIYFGEGSWLTVV.

The chain combines TRBV7-9 with TRBJ1-1; D is possibly TRBD1 (5 bases). The germline CDR1 and CDR2 sequences are SEHNR and FQNEAQ (reference sequence). V lost 6 bases and J lost 5, with 13 bases in between. The CDR3 spans 13 residues. The CDR3 is CASRRPGLTEAFF. CDR3 sequence (DNA): TGTGCCAGCAGACGTCCAGGGTTGACTGAAGCTTTCTTT. Using reference TRBV7-9 and TRBJ1-1 for the parts outside the CDR3, the full variable domain is DTGVSQNPRHKITKRGQNVTFRCDPISEHNRLYWYRQTLGQGPEFLTYFQNEAQLEKSRLLSDRFSAERPKGSFSTLEIQRTEQGDSAMYLCASRRPGLTEAFFGQGTRLTVV.

J is TRBJ1-4 and V is TRBV4-3; D not resolved. The CDR3 is 16 amino acids. Trimming pared 1 base from V and 6 bases from J, leaving 15 bases between. The germline V gene encodes CDR1 LGHNA and CDR2 YSLEER. The CDR3 loop is CASSQARQMFDEKLFF. The DNA for the CDR3 is TGCGCCAGCAGCCAAGCCCGCCAGATGTTTGATGAAAAACTGTTTTTT.

The V call is TRBV6-5, the J call TRBJ2-7; unclear D gene. CDR3 length: 14 amino acids. Germline V gene sequence: CDR1 MNHEY, CDR2 SVGAGI. V lost 6 bases to trimming and J lost 2 bases, with 14 bases between them. CDR3 in amino acids: CASSLGLGPYEQYF. For the CDR3, the DNA is TGTGCCAGCAGCCTCGGCCTTGGGCCCTACGAGCAGTACTTC.

This rearrangement joins TRBV19 to TRBJ1-4; 7 nucleotides align to TRBD1. The J segment lost 6 bases and the V segment lost 9 bases, leaving 13 bases of the junction unmatched. Per germline, CDR1 LNHDA and CDR2 SQIVND (reference sequence). This CDR3 contains 15 residues. CDR3 residues: CASVPGTESDEKLFF. CDR3 bases: TGTGCCAGCGTGCCGGGGACAGAGAGTGATGAAAAACTGTTTTTT. The whole variable domain, filled in from reference TRBV19 and TRBJ1-4, reads DGGITQSPKYLFRKEGQNVTLSCEQNLNHDAMYWYRQDPGQGLRLIYYSQIVNDFQKGDIAEGYSVSREKKESFPLTVTSAQKNPTAFYLCASVPGTESDEKLFFGSGTQLSVL.

V gene TRBV13 combines with J gene TRBJ1-2; no firm D call. The germline V gene has CDR1 PRHDT and CDR2 FYEKMQ (reference sequence). CDR3 length: 13 amino acids. V was shortened by 6 bases and J by 0 bases, with 8 bases between the two germline ends. The CDR3 coding sequence is TGTGCCAGCAGTCTCGGAGCTAACTATGGCTACACCTTC. It yields the protein CASSLGANYGYTF.

This chain links TRBV19 with TRBJ2-2; possible D gene TRBD2, 5 bases. V gave up 3 bases and J gave up 4 bases, with 15 bases separating them. The CDR3 loop spans 16 amino acids. Germline values: CDR1 LNHDA, CDR2 SQIVND (reference sequence). As DNA, the CDR3 is TGTGCCAGTAGTATTCCCCCGGGGTGGGGCACCGGGGAGCTGTTTTTT. This codes for CASSIPPGWGTGELFF.

The V call is TRBV19, the J call TRBJ1-5, with D perhaps TRBD1 (6 bases). CDR1 and CDR2 (germline): LNHDA, SQIVND (reference sequence). The CDR3 sequence is 13 residues long. The CDR3 nucleotides read TGTGCTACGACAGGAGGTAGCAATCAGCCCCAGCATTTT. It encodes CATTGGSNQPQHF.

The chain carries TRBV4-1 and TRBJ1-2, with TRBD1 matching over 10 bases. This CDR3 comprises 13 residues. Germline lookup yields CDR1 MGHRA and CDR2 YSYEKL. Trimming cost V 0 bases and J 8 bases; bases outside gene matches: 0. CDR3 in DNA: TGCGCCAGCAGCCAAGAGACAGGGGGCGGCTACACCTTC. Protein: CASSQETGGGYTF.

The chain is built from TRBV27 and TRBJ2-2; D is unclear. V was pared by 2 bases and J by 4 bases, with 11 bases between. CDR1 MNHEY and CDR2 SMNVEV come from the germline V gene (reference sequence). This CDR3 region has 15 residues. The CDR3 region is CASSLGQSVTGELFF. The CDR3 DNA sequence: TGTGCCAGCAGTTTAGGGCAGTCGGTCACCGGGGAGCTGTTTTTT.